This TCR beta chain emerged from a study of cytomegalovirus exposure and HLA in healthy donors. Likely unrecorded immune exposures existed in these nominally healthy donors. The CDR3 has 15 residues. V lost 3 bases to trimming and J lost 4 bases, with 15 bases between them. CDR1 is MNHNS, CDR2 SASEGT, per germline. PCR used 60 Vbeta primers and 13 Jbeta primers. Only in-frame clones appear in the TCRdb table, and some are missing; sequencing was by immunoSEQ multiplex PCR. There are some 120,000 clones in the sample; roughly 68% occur only once, and over 3.5% lies in the top ten. The sequence derives from a woman between 45 and 60 years old in good health and CMV-seropositive. The chain couples TRBV6-1 to TRBJ1-2, with D possibly matching TRBD1 (5 bases). Material: PBMCs. CDR3 DNA sequence: TGTGCCAGCAGTGAGTTTTTTAAGGACACCTATGGCTACACCTTC. Its translation is CASSEFFKDTYGYTF.